This T cell receptor (beta chain) came from a study of shared clonotypes between healthy human individuals. Subsets obtained from CD4+ cells comprised CD45RA+ naive and CD45RA-negative memory cells. TCRdb keeps only in-frame clones here, not all; method: immunoSEQ multiplex PCR. The sample consists of around 980,000 clones, around three quarters of them appearing once. V was cut by 5 bases and J by 8 bases, with 15 bases left in between. This CDR3 has 14 amino acids. Germline V gives CDR1 MNHEY, CDR2 SMNVEV (reference sequence). The material sequenced was memory CD4+ T cells from PBMCs. Subset reported: CD45RA-negative fraction. The chain carries TRBV27 and TRBJ1-4; tentative D call: TRBD1 (6 bases). The sequence came from a man younger than 30 in good health. Some clones in this sample may be carry-over from other donors' samples. This chain's CDR3 is CASSNQGSGEKLFF. As DNA, the CDR3 is TGTGCCAGCAGTAACCAGGGGAGTGGAGAAAAACTGTTTTTT.